The 6 T cell receptor beta chains given below trace back to one sample, sequenced in a study of neurological immune-mediated disorders. TCRdb reanalysed the 5' RACE reads using MiXCR and keeps one entry per CDR3 protein. The sample records tens of thousands of distinct CDR3 sequences, 4.3% being singletons. Time point denoted: longitudinal time-point 3. The sequencing sample was made of PBMCs. The source is a woman aged 55-69 years with multiple sclerosis.

This clonotype was seen many times. The CDR3 region is CSAQSTGRSGANVLTF. CDR3 DNA: TGCAGTGCTCAAAGTACAGGGCGCTCTGGGGCCAACGTCCTGACTTTC. The chain recombines TRBV20-1 with TRBJ2-6, with a possible D match to TRBD1 (6 bases). Germline CDR1 and CDR2: DFQATT and SNEGSKA (reference sequence). The CDR3 has 16 amino acids. V shed 5 bases and J shed 0 bases, with 14 bases lying between them.

This clonotype was picked up many times. This chain uses TRBV7-2 with TRBJ2-4; 7 nucleotides agree with TRBD2. V was pared by 7 bases and J by 1 base, with 10 bases of the junction left unmatched. Germline V gives CDR1 SGHTA, CDR2 FQGNSA. The CDR3 totals 16 residues. CDR3 in amino acids: CASTAGGSGAKNIQYF. DNA for the CDR3: TGTGCCAGCACCGCCGGGGGGAGCGGGGCCAAAAACATTCAGTACTTC.

This clonotype was recorded many times. The J gene is TRBJ2-3, the V gene TRBV27; D is unresolved. Per the germline V gene, CDR1 is MNHEY and CDR2 is SMNVEV (reference sequence). The CDR3 is 14 residues long. Trimming stripped 3 bases from V and 2 bases from J, with 9 bases between. CDR3 in DNA: TGTGCCAGCAGTTTCCCGGGTTCCACAGATACGCAGTATTTT. Residues: CASSFPGSTDTQYF.

The table lists this clonotype with many counts. The chain combines TRBV3-1 with TRBJ2-5; 9 bases match TRBD1. This CDR3 is built from 16 residues. With V trimmed by 0 bases and J by 5 bases, 7 bases remained unmatched. Looked up from germline, CDR1 is LGHDT and CDR2 is YNNKEL (reference sequence). CDR3 protein: CASSQDSGTGRETQYF. The CDR3 nucleotides read TGTGCCAGCAGCCAAGACTCCGGGACAGGGAGGGAGACCCAGTACTTC.

The V and J genes are TRBV19 and TRBJ1-5; TRBD1 matches at 8 bases. Germline lookup yields CDR1 LNHDA and CDR2 SQIVND (reference sequence). CDR3 length equals 13 residues. Unmatched junction bases numbered 4, after V lost 8 bases and J lost 4 bases. DNA of the CDR3: TGTGCCAGTGGAGGGACAGGAAATCAGCCCCAGCATTTT. This codes for CASGGTGNQPQHF.

At least ten counts were recorded for this clonotype. The CDR3 loop is CSVEIRGRETQYF. In nucleotides, the CDR3 is TGCAGCGTTGAAATCCGGGGGCGAGAGACCCAGTACTTC. V gene TRBV29-1 combines with J gene TRBJ2-5; D may be TRBD1 or TRBD2 (6 bases each). The V end was cut by 2 bases, the J end by 4 bases, with 11 bases between. The CDR3 has 13 amino acids. Germline lookup yields CDR1 SQVTM and CDR2 ANQGSEA.